Here is one TCR beta chain with its context. Here immunoSEQ multiplex PCR was the method, and the copy in TCRdb shows in-frame clones only, minus some. The sample yields tens of thousands of clones, around 73% seen once. The CDR3 is made up of 14 amino acids. The germline V and J ends were trimmed by 1 base and 2 bases, with 8 bases remaining between them. Germline CDR1 SGHVS, CDR2 FNYEAQ. These data belong to a study of OX40 agonist ivuxolimab in advanced cancers. V is TRBV7-6 and J is TRBJ2-5; D is ambiguous. The clonotype originates from an adult with an advanced solid tumor such as melanoma, head and neck, liver or kidney cancer. This material consisted of CD4+ or CD8+ T cells sorted from blood, taken in a trial of the OX40 agonist ivuxolimab. This CDR3 is CASSLGWVQETQYF. As DNA, the CDR3 is TGTGCCAGCAGCTTAGGATGGGTTCAAGAGACCCAGTACTTC.